This T cell receptor (beta chain) is drawn from a study of human T cells and chemical hapten exposure (dated by TCRdb to the early 2020s). In the study overall: For sensitization, 2% DPC in acetone was applied to a roughly 2 cm by roughly 2 cm area of upper inner arm skin. In alopecia patients, the study followed how the peripheral blood TCR repertoire changed in vivo over primary and secondary sensitization to diphenylcyclopropenone (DPC), a hapten. Patch testing on the upper back used Finn chambers containing 0.01% DPC, with scoring done after 6 days according to International Contact Dermatitis Research Group standards. Patients additionally received weekly therapeutic DPC doses to the scalp throughout the approximately 22-week study period. Libraries were pooled for sequencing, and variation in per-sample TCR yields was attributed mainly to small differences in library volumes within the pool. The mostly female patient cohort included alopecia areata with under or over 50% scalp involvement, alopecia totalis and alopecia universalis. For TCR sequencing, blood came from about 28 alopecia patients at anywhere from one to four time points (pre-sensitization, 2, 6 and 24 weeks). Blood samples were taken from patients before sensitization (week 0) and then at 2, 6 and about 24 weeks after DPC sensitization. Study-wide conclusions, independent of this receptor: Patch test score was positively correlated with the number of PT1 expanded TCRs, with significance at thresholds 8, 16 and 32 but not at 4. DPC sensitization did not change the number of TCRs with a frequency above 1 in 1000, and there was no evidence of changes in global repertoire structure. After repeated subsampling, changes were observed in the strength of the expansion versus patch-test correlation and in the threshold at which the correlation became significant. Compared with pre-sensitization or healthy control sets, expanded TCRs formed significantly more large CDR3 similarity clusters, which is consistent with antigen-driven responses. Because all patients had alopecia, a presumed autoimmune disease, the immune response of the patients might differ from that of healthy individuals.

The sample's time point label is to be understood as: patch test 2, 6 weeks after DPC sensitization. The meaning of the sample's treatment or condition label: therapeutic diphenylcyclopropenone sensitization with weekly scalp DPC. Blood at each patch-test visit was drawn before the patch test was applied. To be eligible, patients had to be aged 18 to 70, diagnosed with alopecia and judged suitable for DPC therapy, while pregnant patients were excluded. Unfractionated whole blood was collected in Tempus Blood RNA tubes, and total RNA was extracted from that blood. Sequences SGHRS (CDR1) and YFSETQ (CDR2) are obtained from the germline V gene. The germline V and J ends show losses of 3 bases and 8 bases respectively, and no gene match explains 5 bases of the junction. The CDR3 sequence holds 15 residues, the cysteine and phenylalanine included. Left in the record is the CDR3 DNA by itself, 45 bases read in frame from the first base.

The library was produced with RACE. TCRdb records NextSeq 500 as the sequencer. During library preparation, unique molecular identifiers were attached to individual cDNA molecules so that TCRs could be counted quantitatively and reproducibly. From each blood RNA sample, both TCR alpha and TCR beta chains were sequenced. From the authors' description of their analysis: Samples had a median of approximately 96,000 TCRs, with a range from about 23,224 to 750,000. The Decombinator software suite was used to annotate V, J and CDR3 in the TCR reads. For PS versus PT1 abundance plots, all samples were subsampled to the same number of TCRs (28,000). TCRs were defined as expanded if absent before sensitization and observed at least eight times at the 2-week time point. TCRdb applied fastp at Q25 and MiXCR to the public reads, then kept only in-frame beta chains. When rows share a CDR3 protein, they turn into one entry using the most common DNA and genes. These V and J calls originate from TCRdb's pipeline instead of the authors' own analysis. This sample lists about 84,000 distinct CDR3 sequences; 10% were detected once. Approximately 5% of the sample is in the top ten clones.

Details on this clonotype: Its binding antigen is unknown. No clone much larger than this one lies a single base away; base qualities are absent.

This TCR was recovered from a woman aged 45-59 years with alopecia areata. Some clones in this sample may be carry-over from other donors' samples. The rearranged segments are TRBV5-1 and TRBJ2-1, with 13 junctional bases fitting TRBD2. The starting material was whole blood, obtained in connection with sensitization to the hapten diphenylcyclopropenone (DPC). The CDR3 reads CASSSRTSGSDEQFF. Read as DNA, the sequence is TGCGCCAGCAGCTCAAGGACTAGCGGGAGTGATGAGCAGTTCTTC.